The 17 T cell receptor beta chains in this list originate from one sample, sequenced in a study of tumor-infiltrating lymphocytes in primary liver carcinoma. A constant-region primer primed TCR beta cDNA synthesis from roughly 520 ng of total RNA. Slightly modified ARM-PCR, run as three nested multiplex PCR rounds, produced the TCR beta libraries. The two initial PCR rounds, approximately 10 cycles each, used TRBV1-TRBV30 forward and C-beta reverse primers. TCRdb processed the multiplex PCR reads anew with MiXCR; each CDR3 protein has one entry. This sample has just over 30,000 distinct CDR3 sequences, with about 71% found just once. Unsorted bulk tissue (about 18-30 mg) underwent RNA and DNA co-extraction. Sequenced: liver tumor tissue from sampling region 3. Subset given: tumor region T3, left-lateral pole. These receptors originate from a woman between 25 and 40 years old with primary liver carcinoma and hepatitis B virus infection.

On this clonotype: Possible read error: a much larger clone is one base away. The chain couples TRBV29-1 to TRBJ2-2; 11 bases match TRBD1. Germline V gene data show CDR1 as SQVTM and CDR2 as ANQGSEA. V gave up 6 bases and J gave up 7 bases; unmatched junction bases: 4. This CDR3 comprises 13 residues. This chain's CDR3 is CSVGQGVNGELFF. CDR3 nucleotides: TGCAGCGTGGGACAGGGGGTGAACGGGGAGCTGTTTTTT.

To note about this clonotype: This likely comes from a read error, as the CDR3 has no conserved phenylalanine or tryptophan at its end. The chain uses TRBV4-2 and TRBJ1-5; D gene ambiguous. The CDR3 extends over 15 amino acids. Germline CDR1 is LGHNA and CDR2 is YNFKEQ. The CDR3 nucleotides read TGTGCTAGCAGCCAAGATATGACATTGGATCAGCCGCAGCATTTA. This encodes CASSQDMTLDQPQHL.

By frequency in the sample, this clonotype is medium-sized (0.01 to 0.1%). The chain employs TRBV10-3 and TRBJ2-1; D is perhaps TRBD2 (5 bases). The V gene lost 2 bases and the J gene lost 0 bases, with 14 bases spanning the gap. The CDR3 has 17 amino acids. CDR1 is ENHRY, CDR2 SYGVKD, per germline. This CDR3 reads CAISETQAASSYNEQFF. CDR3 in DNA: TGTGCCATCAGTGAGACTCAAGCGGCTAGCTCCTACAATGAGCAGTTCTTC.

This clonotype appeared once. It may be a read error: a sequence one base away is much more abundant. This rearrangement joins TRBV11-2 to TRBJ2-5; D possibly corresponds to TRBD1 (5 bases). Per germline, CDR1 SGHAT and CDR2 FQNNGV. V was cut by 8 bases and J by 2 bases, with 21 bases left in between. CDR3 length: 16 residues. In DNA, the CDR3 is TGTGCCAGCGGCGAACAGGTTGGGCTAACACAAGAGACCCAGTACTTC. This encodes CASGEQVGLTQETQYF.

As for this clonotype: At one of its ends the junction is not consistent with the germline gene, which may arise from a read error. The chain uses TRBV6-5 and TRBJ2-2; D ambiguous. CDR1 is MNHEY, CDR2 SVGAGI, per germline. CDR3 size: 15 residues. In DNA form, the CDR3 reads TGTGCCATCAGTCCGCAGACATGGTTCACCGGGGAGCTGTTTTTT. This translates into CAISPQTWFTGELFF.

Concerning this clonotype: The CDR3 does not end in the conserved phenylalanine or tryptophan, so this is likely a read error. The chain couples TRBV12-3 or TRBV12-4 to TRBJ2-5; D ambiguous. There are 15 residues in the CDR3. The germline V and J ends were trimmed by 1 base and 5 bases, with 14 bases remaining between them. The CDR3 region has the DNA TGTGCCAGCAGTTTAGTGCGATTTCCCCGGGAGACCCAGTACTCC. Its protein product is CASSLVRFPRETQYS.

Regarding this clonotype: One end of the junction fails to match germline, which may point to a read error. This chain links TRBV29-1 with TRBJ2-5; D is possibly TRBD1 or TRBD2 (5 bases each). Per germline, CDR1 SQVTM and CDR2 ANQGSEA. CDR3 length: 14 amino acids. This CDR3 reads CSVAAPGTIEAQYF. The CDR3 DNA reads as TGCAGCGTTGCGGCACCGGGGACCATAGAGGCCCAGTACTTC.

This clonotype came up a few times. The chain carries TRBV10-3 and TRBJ2-5, with D unclear. CDR3 size: 13 residues. V dropped 4 bases and J dropped 5 bases, with 11 bases sitting between them. In germline, CDR1 is ENHRY, CDR2 SYGVKD. Here the CDR3 DNA reads TGTGCCATCAGTGGGGCAACTTGGGAGACCCAGTACTTC. This encodes CAISGATWETQYF.

V gene TRBV5-1 combines with J gene TRBJ2-7; D is perhaps TRBD2 (5 bases). Trimming removed 7 bases at V and 4 bases at J, with 15 bases between. The CDR3 extends over 13 amino acids. Germline CDR1 SGHRS, CDR2 YFSETQ. As DNA, the CDR3 is TGCGCCAGCGGGGATGGGAGCTCATACGAGCAGTACTTC. Translated: CASGDGSSYEQYF.

A note on this clonotype: Relative to the germline gene, one junction end is altered; a read error may explain this. J is TRBJ2-4 and V is TRBV7-8, with 9 positions matching TRBD2. The length of the CDR3 is 14 residues. CDR1 and CDR2 (germline): SGHVS, FQNEAQ. This CDR3 is CGSSLAAGGNIQYF. The CDR3 DNA reads TGTGGCAGCAGCTTAGCTGCGGGAGGGAACATCCAGTACTTC.

Comment on this clonotype: This could be a read error, since a much larger clone is one nucleotide away. The chain couples TRBV12-3 or TRBV12-4 to TRBJ1-1, with unresolved D. The CDR3 sequence is 15 residues long. The CDR3 is CACSLSPTVNTEAFF. CDR3 bases: TGTGCCTGCAGTTTATCCCCGACGGTGAACACTGAAGCTTTCTTT.

This clonotype was observed a few times. The genes are TRBV6-5 and TRBJ1-6; D is uncertain. V lost 5 bases, J lost 4 bases, and 15 bases lay in between. Germline CDR1 MNHEY, CDR2 SVGAGI. CDR3 length: 16 amino acids. DNA of the CDR3: TGTGCCAGCAGTAAACAGTCTGCCATATATAATTCACCCCTCCACTTT. Translating gives CASSKQSAIYNSPLHF.

Comments on this clonotype: Compared with germline, one end of the junction differs, possibly owing to a read error. The rearrangement joins TRBV5-4 to TRBJ2-3; D gene ambiguous. Germline CDR1 and CDR2: SGHNT and YYREEE (reference sequence). CDR3 size: 17 residues. For the CDR3, the DNA is TGTGCCAACAGCGTAGACGAATACCCTCCACCCACAGATACGCAGTATTTT. Protein product: CANSVDEYPPPTDTQYF.

The V call is TRBV20-1, the J call TRBJ2-3, with D unresolved. The CDR3 loop spans 15 amino acids. Germline CDR1 is DFQATT and CDR2 is SNEGSKA (reference sequence). V was pared by 5 bases and J by 1 base, with 16 bases between. The CDR3 spells CSAPSASERTDTQYF. CDR3 nucleotide sequence: TGCAGTGCTCCCTCAGCAAGTGAGCGCACAGATACGCAGTATTTT.

There are many counts of this clonotype. The chain is built from TRBV30 and TRBJ1-2; D remains unclear. Germline-derived CDR1 and CDR2 are GTSNPN and SVGIG (reference sequence). V lost 2 bases, J lost 10 bases, and 20 bases lay in between. This CDR3 is built from 14 residues. The CDR3 here is CAWSLDGVQRDYTF. CDR3 sequence (DNA): TGTGCCTGGAGTCTTGATGGGGTACAGAGAGACTACACCTTC.

This clonotype came up a few times. V usage is TRBV29-1 and J usage is TRBJ2-3, with D possibly matching TRBD1 (8 bases). The CDR3 is made up of 14 amino acids. V was cut by 6 bases and J by 6 bases, with 19 bases left in between. CDR1 and CDR2 from the germline V gene are SQVTM and ANQGSEA. The chain's CDR3 is CSVHRGGNTDTQYF. In DNA, the CDR3 is TGCAGCGTACACAGGGGGGGGAACACGGATACGCAGTATTTT.

This clonotype turned up a few times. Germline is not matched at one junction end, which may reflect a read error. This chain joins TRBV4-2 and TRBJ2-5; the match to TRBD2 covers 8 bases. Germline assignment: CDR1 LGHNA and CDR2 YNFKEQ. The CDR3 contains 17 residues. The DNA for the CDR3 is TGTACCAGCAGCCAAACCGGGACTAGGAATGTCACAGATACTCAGTACTTC. It codes for CTSSQTGTRNVTDTQYF.